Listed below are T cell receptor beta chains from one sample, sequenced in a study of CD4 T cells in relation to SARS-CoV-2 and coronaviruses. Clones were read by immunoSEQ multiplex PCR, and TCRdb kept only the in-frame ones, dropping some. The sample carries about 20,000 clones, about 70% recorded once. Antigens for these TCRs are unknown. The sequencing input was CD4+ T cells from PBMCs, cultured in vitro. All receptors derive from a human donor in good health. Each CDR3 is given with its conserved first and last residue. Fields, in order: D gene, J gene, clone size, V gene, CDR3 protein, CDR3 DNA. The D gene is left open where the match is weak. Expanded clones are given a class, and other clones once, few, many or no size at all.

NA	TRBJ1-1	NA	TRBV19	CASNPGQLGTEAFF	TGTGCCAGTAATCCCGGACAGCTTGGCACTGAAGCTTTCTTT
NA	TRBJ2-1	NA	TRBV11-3	CASSLGGGRYNEQFF	TGTGCCAGCAGCTTAGGAGGGGGGAGATACAATGAGCAGTTCTTC
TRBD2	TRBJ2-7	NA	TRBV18	CASSPQFTSGLYEQYF	TGTGCCAGCTCACCACAGTTCACTAGCGGTCTCTACGAGCAGTACTTC
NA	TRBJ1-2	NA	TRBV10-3	CAISESGQGDGYTF	TGTGCCATCAGTGAGTCAGGTCAGGGCGACGGCTACACCTTC
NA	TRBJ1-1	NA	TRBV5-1	CASSWDPPNTEAFF	TGCGCCAGCAGCTGGGACCCGCCGAACACTGAAGCTTTCTTT
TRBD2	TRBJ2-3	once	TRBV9	CASSARRGSGRLADTQYF	TGTGCCAGCAGCGCCCGGCGTGGGAGCGGGAGATTAGCAGATACGCAGTATTTT
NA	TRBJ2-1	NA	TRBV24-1	CAVGQGGSNEQFF	TGTGCCGTCGGGCAGGGGGGGAGCAATGAGCAGTTCTTC
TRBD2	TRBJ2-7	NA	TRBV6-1	CASTPSGGAFEQYF	TGTGCCAGCACTCCTAGCGGGGGGGCCTTCGAGCAGTACTTC
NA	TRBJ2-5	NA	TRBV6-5	CASRNGPTGETQYF	TGTGCCAGCAGGAACGGTCCAACAGGGGAGACCCAGTACTTC
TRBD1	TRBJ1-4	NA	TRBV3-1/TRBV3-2	CASSQGDRALNEKLFF	TGTGCCAGCAGCCAAGGGGACAGGGCCTTGAATGAAAAACTGTTTTTT
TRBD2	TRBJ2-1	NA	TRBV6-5	CASVVPLAGYNEQFF	TGTGCCAGCGTGGTACCCCTAGCGGGTTACAATGAGCAGTTCTTC
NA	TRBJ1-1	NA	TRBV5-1	CASSLDRPNTEAFF	TGCGCCAGCAGCTTAGACAGGCCGAACACTGAAGCCTTCTTT
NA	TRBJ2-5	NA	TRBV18	CASSPKGGSQETQYF	TGTGCCAGCTCACCAAAAGGAGGGAGTCAAGAGACCCAGTACTTC
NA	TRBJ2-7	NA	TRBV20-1	CSATRGYEQYF	TGCAGTGCCACGAGGGGGTACGAGCAGTACTTC
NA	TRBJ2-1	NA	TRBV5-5	CASSGSPENEQFF	TGTGCCAGCAGCGGGAGCCCGGAGAATGAGCAGTTCTTC
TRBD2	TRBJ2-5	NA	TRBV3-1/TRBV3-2	CASSQAQRGGLETQYF	TGTGCCAGCAGCCAAGCGCAACGGGGGGGCTTAGAGACCCAGTACTTC
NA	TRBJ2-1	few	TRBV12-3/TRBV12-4	CASSLMGYEQFF	TGTGCCAGCAGTTTAATGGGCTATGAGCAGTTCTTC
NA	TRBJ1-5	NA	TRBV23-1	CASRSTGSLNQPQHF	TGCGCCAGCAGATCTACGGGAAGCCTTAATCAGCCCCAGCATTTT
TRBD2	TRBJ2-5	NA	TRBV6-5	CASSLLAGEGETQYF	TGTGCCAGCAGTTTGCTAGCGGGAGAGGGGGAGACCCAGTACTTC
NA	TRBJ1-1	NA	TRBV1	CTSSQRTPNTEAFF	TGCACCAGCAGCCAACGTACACCCAACACTGAAGCTTTCTTT
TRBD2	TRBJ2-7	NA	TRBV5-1	CASTLVGSGSYEQYF	TGCGCCAGCACCCTAGTAGGAAGCGGGAGCTACGAGCAGTACTTC
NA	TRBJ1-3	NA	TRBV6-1	CASSAFQASSGNTIYF	TGTGCCAGCAGTGCTTTCCAGGCCTCCTCTGGAAACACCATATATTTT
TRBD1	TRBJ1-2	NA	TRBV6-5	CASTLRTGTVNGYTF	TGTGCCAGCACCTTAAGGACAGGGACGGTAAACGGCTACACCTTC
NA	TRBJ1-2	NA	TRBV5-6	CASSFPLGGYTF	TGTGCCAGCAGCTTTCCGCTGGGTGGCTACACCTTC
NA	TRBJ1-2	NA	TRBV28	CASRDQGGYYGYTF	TGTGCCAGCAGGGATCAGGGAGGGTACTATGGCTACACCTTC
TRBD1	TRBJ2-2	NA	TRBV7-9	CASSLGQGDTGELFF	TGTGCCAGCAGCCTAGGACAGGGGGACACCGGGGAGCTGTTTTTT
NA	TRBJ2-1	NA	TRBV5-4	CASSSRPDRGVEQFF	TGTGCCAGCAGCTCGAGGCCGGACCGAGGTGTCGAGCAGTTCTTC
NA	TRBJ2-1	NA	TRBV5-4	CASSPGVGVQGNEQFF	TGTGCCAGCAGCCCTGGAGTTGGAGTTCAAGGCAATGAGCAGTTCTTC